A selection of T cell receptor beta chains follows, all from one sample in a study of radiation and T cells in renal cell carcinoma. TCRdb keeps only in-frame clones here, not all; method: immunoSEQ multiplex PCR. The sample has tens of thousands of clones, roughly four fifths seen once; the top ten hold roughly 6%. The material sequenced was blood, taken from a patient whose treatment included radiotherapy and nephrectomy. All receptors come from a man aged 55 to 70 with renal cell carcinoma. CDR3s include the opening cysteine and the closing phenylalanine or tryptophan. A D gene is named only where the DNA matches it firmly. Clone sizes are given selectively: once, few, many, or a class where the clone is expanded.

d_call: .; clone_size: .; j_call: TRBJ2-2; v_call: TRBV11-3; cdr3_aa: CASSPRTGTGELFF; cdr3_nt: TGTGCCAGCAGCCCTAGGACGGGCACCGGGGAGCTGTTTTTT
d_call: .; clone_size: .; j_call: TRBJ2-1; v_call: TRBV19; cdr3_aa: CASSIDFASSYNEQFF; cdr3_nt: TGTGCCAGTAGTATAGATTTCGCGAGCTCCTACAATGAGCAGTTCTTC
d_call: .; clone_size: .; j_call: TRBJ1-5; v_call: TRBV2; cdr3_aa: CASSEIQARRAQGQPQHF; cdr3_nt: TGTGCCAGCAGTGAAATACAGGCCCGACGAGCCCAAGGTCAGCCCCAGCATTTT
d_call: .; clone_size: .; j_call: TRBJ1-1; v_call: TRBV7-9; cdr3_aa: CASSPARENTEAFF; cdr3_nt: TGTGCCAGCAGTCCCGCCCGTGAGAACACTGAAGCTTTCTTT
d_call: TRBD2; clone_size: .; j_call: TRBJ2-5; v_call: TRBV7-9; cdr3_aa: CASSLGLGFFQETQYF; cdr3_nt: TGTGCCAGCAGCTTGGGACTAGGGTTCTTCCAAGAGACCCAGTACTTC
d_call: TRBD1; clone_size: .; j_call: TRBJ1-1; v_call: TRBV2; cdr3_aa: CASYFRDRGEMNTEAFF; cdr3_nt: TGTGCCAGCTACTTCCGGGACAGGGGTGAGATGAACACTGAAGCTTTCTTT
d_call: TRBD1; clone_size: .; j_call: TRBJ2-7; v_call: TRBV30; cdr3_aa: CAWSPGTGGLWYEQYF; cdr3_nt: TGTGCCTGGAGTCCCGGGACAGGGGGCTTGTGGTACGAGCAGTACTTC
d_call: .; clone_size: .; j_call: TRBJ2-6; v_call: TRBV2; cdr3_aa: CASTRPGSSGANVLTF; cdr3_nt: TGTGCCAGCACCCGTCCTGGTAGCTCTGGGGCCAACGTCCTGACTTTC
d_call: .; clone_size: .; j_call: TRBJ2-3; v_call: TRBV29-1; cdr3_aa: CSALDSTDTQYF; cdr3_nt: TGCAGCGCCCTCGACAGCACAGATACGCAGTATTTT
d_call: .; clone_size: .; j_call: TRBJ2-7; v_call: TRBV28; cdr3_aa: CASTHMDYEQYF; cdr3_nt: TGTGCCAGCACTCATATGGACTACGAGCAGTACTTC
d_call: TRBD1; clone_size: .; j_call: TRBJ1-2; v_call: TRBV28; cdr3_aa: CASSSPARGHYGYTF; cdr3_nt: TGTGCCAGCAGTTCCCCAGCGAGGGGGCACTATGGCTACACCTTC
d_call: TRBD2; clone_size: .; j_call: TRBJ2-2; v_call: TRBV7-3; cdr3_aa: CASSVIAGFTGELFF; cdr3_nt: TGTGCCAGCAGCGTTATAGCGGGATTCACCGGGGAGCTGTTTTTT
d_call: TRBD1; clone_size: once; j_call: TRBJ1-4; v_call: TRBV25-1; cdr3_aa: CASSALTGTATNEKLFF; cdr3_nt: TGTGCCAGCAGTGCGTTGACAGGGACTGCAACTAATGAAAAACTGTTTTTT
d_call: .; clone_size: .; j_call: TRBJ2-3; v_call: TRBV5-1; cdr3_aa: CASSLEVSGAGGTDTQYF; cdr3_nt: TGCGCCAGCAGCTTGGAAGTATCGGGGGCCGGGGGCACAGATACGCAGTATTTT
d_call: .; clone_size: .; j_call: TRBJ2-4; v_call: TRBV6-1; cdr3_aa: CASRDLMPAKNIQYF; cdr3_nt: TGTGCCAGCAGGGATTTGATGCCAGCCAAAAACATTCAGTACTTC
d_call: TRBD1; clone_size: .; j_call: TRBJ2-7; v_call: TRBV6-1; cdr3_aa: CASSGQGIYEQYF; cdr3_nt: TGTGCCAGCAGTGGACAGGGAATCTACGAGCAGTACTTC
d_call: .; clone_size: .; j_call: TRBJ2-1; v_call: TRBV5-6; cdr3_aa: CASSLVEGGNEQFF; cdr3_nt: TGTGCCAGCAGCTTGGTTGAGGGAGGAAATGAGCAGTTCTTC
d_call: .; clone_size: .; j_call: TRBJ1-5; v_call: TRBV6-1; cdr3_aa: CASSAERQQPQHF; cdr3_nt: TGTGCCAGCAGTGCTGAAAGACAGCAGCCCCAGCATTTT
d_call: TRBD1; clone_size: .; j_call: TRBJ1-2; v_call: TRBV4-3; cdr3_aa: CASSPIDREAYGYTF; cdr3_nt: TGCGCCAGCAGCCCGATAGACAGGGAGGCCTATGGCTACACCTTC
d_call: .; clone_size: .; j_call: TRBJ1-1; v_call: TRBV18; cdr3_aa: CASSPYGDTEAFF; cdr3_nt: TGTGCCAGCTCACCCTACGGGGACACTGAAGCTTTCTTT
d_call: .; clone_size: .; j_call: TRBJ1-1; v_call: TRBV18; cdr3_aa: CASSPRPRTDAYTEAFF; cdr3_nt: TGTGCCAGCTCACCAAGACCAAGGACCGACGCTTACACTGAAGCTTTCTTT
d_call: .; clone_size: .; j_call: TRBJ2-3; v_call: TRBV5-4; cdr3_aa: CASSWEGGGTDTQYF; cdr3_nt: TGTGCCAGCAGCTGGGAGGGGGGCGGCACAGATACGCAGTATTTT
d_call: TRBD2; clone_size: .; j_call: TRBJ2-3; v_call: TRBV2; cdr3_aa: CASSLQREIIDTQYF; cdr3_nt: TGTGCCAGCTCACTTCAGCGGGAGATCATAGATACGCAGTATTTT
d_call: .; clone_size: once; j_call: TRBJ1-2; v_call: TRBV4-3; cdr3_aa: CASSQDRGTAGYTF; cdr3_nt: TGCGCCAGCAGCCAAGATCGGGGGACTGCGGGCTACACCTTC
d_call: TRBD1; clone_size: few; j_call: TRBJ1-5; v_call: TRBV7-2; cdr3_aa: CASSFETGGNQPQHF; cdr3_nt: TGTGCCAGCAGCTTCGAGACAGGGGGCAACCAGCCCCAGCATTTT
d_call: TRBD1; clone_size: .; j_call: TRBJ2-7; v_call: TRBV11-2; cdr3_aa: CASSLEARDRFNEQYF; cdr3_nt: TGTGCCAGCAGCTTAGAGGCCCGGGACAGGTTTAACGAGCAGTACTTC
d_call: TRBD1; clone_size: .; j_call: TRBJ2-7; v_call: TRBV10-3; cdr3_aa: CAISGGTGDYEQYF; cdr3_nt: TGTGCCATCAGTGGGGGGACAGGGGATTACGAGCAGTACTTC
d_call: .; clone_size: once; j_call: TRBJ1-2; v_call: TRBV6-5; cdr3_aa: CAGTWDGYTF; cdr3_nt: TGTGCCGGAACCTGGGATGGCTACACCTTC
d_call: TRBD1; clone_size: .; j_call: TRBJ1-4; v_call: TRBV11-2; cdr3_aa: CASSFGYRGRDEKLFF; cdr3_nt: TGTGCCAGCAGCTTTGGCTACAGGGGAAGGGATGAAAAACTGTTTTTT
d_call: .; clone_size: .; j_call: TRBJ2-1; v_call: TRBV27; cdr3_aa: CASSLSRGGEFF; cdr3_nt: TGTGCCAGCAGTTTATCAAGGGGGGGAGAGTTCTTC
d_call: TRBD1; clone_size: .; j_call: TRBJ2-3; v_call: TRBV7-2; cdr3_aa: CASSPGTVSTDTQYF; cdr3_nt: TGTGCCAGCAGCCCTGGGACAGTTAGCACAGATACGCAGTATTTT